The clone carrying this TCR beta chain has at least ten counts. No antigen is known for it. This sample stems from a study of prognosis after radiotherapy for stage I lung cancer. Overall study: Operability status for all non-small cell lung cancer patients was recorded as medically inoperable. Distant metastases struck a handful of patients a median of about 7 months after radiotherapy; 15 showed no significant progression.

Trimming stripped 5 bases from V and 0 bases from J, with 10 bases between. The CDR3 runs 14 residues. Per the germline V gene, CDR1 is DFQATT and CDR2 is SNEGSKA (reference sequence). Study results and limitations: Lower Shannon entropy values were found after stereotactic body radiation therapy in patients who developed distant metastases.

By two-round multiplex PCR, the TCR beta CDR3 was amplified from genomic DNA. Primers (each specific to one TRBV or TRBJ gene) were used in first-round PCR. PCR proceeded to a second round, and that round used universal primers. Each CDR3 protein gets one entry after TCRdb re-called the multiplex PCR reads with MiXCR. The profile shows around 30,000 distinct CDR3 sequences, about 33% of them singletons. This receptor was obtained from a donor over 45 with non-small cell lung cancer. The chain combines TRBV20-1 with TRBJ2-2; D tentatively fits TRBD1 or TRBD2 (5 bases each). This material consisted of PBMCs, taken before or after stereotactic body radiation therapy (not recorded which). The CDR3 here is CSASGTSNTGELFF. The CDR3 bases are TGCAGTGCTTCCGGGACGTCGAACACCGGGGAGCTGTTTTTT.